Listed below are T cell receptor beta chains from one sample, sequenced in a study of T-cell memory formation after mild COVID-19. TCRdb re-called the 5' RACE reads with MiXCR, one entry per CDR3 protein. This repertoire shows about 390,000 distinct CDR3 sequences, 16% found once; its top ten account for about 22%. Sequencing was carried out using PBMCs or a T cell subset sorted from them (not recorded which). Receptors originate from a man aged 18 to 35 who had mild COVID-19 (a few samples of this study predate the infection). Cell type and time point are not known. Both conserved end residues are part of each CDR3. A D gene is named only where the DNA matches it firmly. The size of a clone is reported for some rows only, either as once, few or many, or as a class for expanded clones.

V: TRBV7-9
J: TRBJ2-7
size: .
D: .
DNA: TGTGCCAGCAGCTCGCCCGTAGGGCTATACGAGCAGTACTTC
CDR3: CASSSPVGLYEQYF

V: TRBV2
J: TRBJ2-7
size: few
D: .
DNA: TGTGCCAGCAGTGAAAGGGGTGATATTTTGGGGGAGCAGTACTTC
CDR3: CASSERGDILGEQYF

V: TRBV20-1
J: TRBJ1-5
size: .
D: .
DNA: TGCAGTGCTAGGGGTGGGGCGGAAGGTCAGCCCCAGCATTTT
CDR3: CSARGGAEGQPQHF

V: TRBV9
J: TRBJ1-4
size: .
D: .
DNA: TGTGCCAGCAGTGCTCGGGGGGCTAATGAAAAACTGTTTTTT
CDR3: CASSARGANEKLFF

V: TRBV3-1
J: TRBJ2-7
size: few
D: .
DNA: TGTGCCAGCAGCCCAAATGTTAGGGGAAGGTACGACGAGCAGTACTTC
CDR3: CASSPNVRGRYDEQYF

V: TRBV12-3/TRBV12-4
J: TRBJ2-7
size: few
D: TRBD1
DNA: TGTGCCAGCTCAGAAGGCAGGGGGCACTACGAGCAGTACTTC
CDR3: CASSEGRGHYEQYF

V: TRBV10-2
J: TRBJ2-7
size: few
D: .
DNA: TGCGCCAGCAGCACCAGGGGGGACGAGCAGTACTTC
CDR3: CASSTRGDEQYF

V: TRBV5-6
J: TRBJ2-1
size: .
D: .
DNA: TGTGCCAGCAGCTTGTCTAGGGGAATCGATGAGCAGTTCTTC
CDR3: CASSLSRGIDEQFF

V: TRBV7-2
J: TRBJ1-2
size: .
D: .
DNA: TGTGCCAGCAGCTTCGGTCGGGGTGGCTACACCTTC
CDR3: CASSFGRGGYTF

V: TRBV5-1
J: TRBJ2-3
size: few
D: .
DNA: TGCGCCAGCAGCTTGGCTACCTTGAGGGGGACAGATACGCAGTATTTT
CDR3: CASSLATLRGTDTQYF

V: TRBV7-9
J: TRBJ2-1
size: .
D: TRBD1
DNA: TGTGCCAGCAGCTTAGCAGGGGGCGGCAACGATGAGCAGTTCTTC
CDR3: CASSLAGGGNDEQFF

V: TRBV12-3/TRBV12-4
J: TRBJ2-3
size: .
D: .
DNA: TGTGCCAGCAGTTATTATGCGCAGTATTTT
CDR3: CASSYYAQYF

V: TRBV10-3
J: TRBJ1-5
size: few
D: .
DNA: TGTGCCACCGGGCTTGACCAAAGGGTAGGCAATCAGCCCCAGCATTTT
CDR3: CATGLDQRVGNQPQHF